These 21 T cell receptor beta chains came from one sample sequenced in a study of T cell repertoires and HLA-DP antigens. Assay: immunoSEQ multiplex PCR; the TCRdb copy retains only in-frame clones and omits some. Here the sample spans around 100,000 clones, around 92% being singletons. Antigens of these TCRs are unknown. Material: CD4+ T cells from PBMCs. These receptors all stem from a woman younger than 35 in good health and CMV-seronegative.

The CDR3 DNA reads TGCGCCAGCAGCTTTGGACAGATGGAGGTTGGTGAGCAGTTCTTC. It codes for CASSFGQMEVGEQFF. V and J are TRBV5-1 and TRBJ2-1, with D maybe TRBD1 (6 bases). V shed 2 bases and J shed 9 bases, with 18 bases lying between them. The CDR3 is made up of 15 amino acids. Germline-derived CDR1 and CDR2 are SGHRS and YFSETQ.

This chain links TRBV7-6 with TRBJ2-5; D not certain. The CDR3 has 18 residues. Germline V gene data show CDR1 as SGHVS and CDR2 as FNYEAQ. The V end lost 0 bases, the J end lost 0 bases, and 17 bases lay between the germline ends. As DNA, the CDR3 is TGTGCCAGCAGCTTAGCGTTTTCATTTCGACGGAACCAAGAGACCCAGTACTTC. Its protein product is CASSLAFSFRRNQETQYF.

This clone was counted once. The chain carries TRBV7-9 and TRBJ1-2; 7 bases line up with TRBD1. The CDR3 is 14 amino acids. With V trimmed by 1 base and J by 4 bases, 3 bases remained unmatched. The germline V gene encodes CDR1 SEHNR and CDR2 FQNEAQ (reference sequence). CDR3 protein: CASSLGAGGYGYTF. DNA for the CDR3: TGTGCCAGCAGCTTAGGAGCAGGGGGCTATGGCTACACCTTC.

The chain has TRBV19 and TRBJ1-5, with a weak D call TRBD1 (5 bases). CDR1 is LNHDA and CDR2 is SQIVND in the germline V gene (reference sequence). Trimming took 8 bases from V and 7 from J, leaving 12 bases between them. This CDR3 spans 12 amino acids. Here the CDR3 reads CASRGGYQPQHF. The CDR3 coding sequence is TGTGCCAGTCGGGGGGGTTACCAGCCCCAGCATTTT.

Only one count was recorded for this clone. The chain combines TRBV7-2 with TRBJ2-7, with 8 bases fitting TRBD2. The CDR3 has 16 amino acids. The germline CDR1 and CDR2 sequences are SGHTA and FQGNSA. The trim removed 6 bases at V and 5 bases at J, leaving 15 bases unmatched. The CDR3 DNA reads as TGTGCCAGCAGGATTGGGTTGGGAGGAGCGGGAGACGAGCAGTACTTC. Translating gives CASRIGLGGAGDEQYF.

The rearrangement uses TRBV9 and TRBJ2-5; D call uncertain. The CDR3 sequence is 15 residues long. Looked up from germline, CDR1 is SGDLS and CDR2 is YYNGEE. V lost 4 bases and J 7 bases, leaving 20 bases between the germline ends. CDR3 in DNA: TGTGCCAGCAGCCCCCGCGGATTGACGATCGGGACCCAGTACTTC. This gives the protein CASSPRGLTIGTQYF.

The chain links TRBV5-4 to TRBJ2-3; D is undetermined. The CDR3 runs to 13 residues. CDR1 and CDR2 (germline): SGHNT, YYREEE (reference sequence). V was pared by 4 bases and J by 0 bases, with 6 bases between. The CDR3 sequence: CASSPTSTDTQYF. The CDR3 region has the DNA TGTGCCAGCAGCCCTACTAGCACAGATACGCAGTATTTT.

J is TRBJ1-2 and V is TRBV7-2; D unresolved. V shed 4 bases and J shed 3 bases, with 12 bases lying between them. This CDR3 spans 14 amino acids. The germline gives CDR1 SGHTA, CDR2 FQGNSA. CDR3 residues: CASSSVWGDYGYTF. For the CDR3, the DNA is TGTGCCAGCAGCTCAGTGTGGGGTGACTATGGCTACACCTTC.

The rearrangement joins TRBV2 to TRBJ2-3; no clear D gene. Germline V lookup: CDR1 SNHLY, CDR2 FYNNEI. The CDR3 length is 13 residues. V shed 6 bases and J shed 3 bases, with 10 bases lying between them. CDR3 nucleotides: TGTGCCAGCAGGTTCATGTGGACAGATACGCAGTATTTT. Translation gives CASRFMWTDTQYF.

This clone appeared a few times. J is TRBJ1-2 and V is TRBV28; tentatively, D is TRBD1 (5 bases). V lost 5 bases to trimming and J lost 2 bases, with 12 bases between them. CDR1 MDHEN and CDR2 SYDVKM come from the germline V gene. The CDR3 length is 14 residues. This CDR3 reads CASSAHQGNYGYTF. In DNA form, the CDR3 reads TGTGCCAGCAGTGCACATCAGGGCAACTATGGCTACACCTTC.

The chain joins TRBV5-1 to TRBJ1-4; tentative D call: TRBD1 (5 bases). The length of the CDR3 is 14 residues. Trimming left V 0 bases short and J 8 bases short, with 11 bases between. Germline assignment: CDR1 SGHRS and CDR2 YFSETQ. CDR3 in amino acids: CASSLGQGREKLFF. Written as DNA, the CDR3 is TGCGCCAGCAGCTTGGGGCAGGGTCGGGAAAAACTGTTTTTT.

V usage is TRBV19 and J usage is TRBJ2-7, with D perhaps matching TRBD2 (5 bases). V was trimmed by 4 bases and J by 3 bases, leaving 19 bases between them. From germline, CDR1 is LNHDA and CDR2 SQIVND (reference sequence). The CDR3 runs 16 residues. The CDR3 nucleotides are TGTGCCAGTAGTAGAGCCGGGGAGTTCCGGAGCTACGAGCAGTACTTC. As protein: CASSRAGEFRSYEQYF.

The rearrangement uses TRBV6-5 and TRBJ2-2, with TRBD1 matching 9 bases. CDR3 length: 16 residues. V lost 2 bases to trimming and J lost 0 bases; unmatched junction nucleotides: 1. Germline values: CDR1 MNHEY, CDR2 SVGAGI. CDR3 sequence reads: CASSYRQGANTGELFF. The DNA for the CDR3 is TGTGCCAGCAGTTACCGACAGGGGGCGAACACCGGGGAGCTGTTTTTT.

This clone has just one count. The chain recombines TRBV18 with TRBJ1-2; maybe TRBD1 (5 bases). Germline CDR1 KGHSH, CDR2 LQKENI. With 5 bases removed from V and 8 bases from J, the gap between germline ends came to 18 bases. The CDR3 covers 14 residues. The CDR3 bases are TGTGCCAGCTCATCCCGGGAGGGGAAGCGCGGCTACACCTTC. Translation gives CASSSREGKRGYTF.

J is TRBJ2-3 and V is TRBV19, with 8 nucleotides matching TRBD2. The germline CDR1 and CDR2 sequences are LNHDA and SQIVND (reference sequence). This CDR3 contains 14 residues. With V trimmed by 4 bases and J by 1 base, 1 base remained unmatched. CDR3 protein: CASSKTSGTDTQYF. The CDR3 DNA sequence: TGTGCCAGTAGTAAGACTAGCGGCACAGATACGCAGTATTTT.

The chain carries TRBV7-9 and TRBJ1-2; 9 bases fit TRBD1. The CDR3 spans 13 residues. V gave up 5 bases and J gave up 7 bases; unmatched junction bases: 5. From germline, CDR1 is SEHNR and CDR2 FQNEAQ (reference sequence). CDR3 nucleotides: TGTGCCAGCAGCCGGACAGGGGAGGGTGGCTACACCTTC. The encoded protein is CASSRTGEGGYTF.

The gene calls are TRBV5-5 and TRBJ2-1, with 13 bases fitting TRBD2. Germline CDR1 is SGHKS and CDR2 is YYEKEE (reference sequence). This CDR3 comprises 15 residues. Trimming at V came to 4 bases and at J to 8 bases, leaving 6 bases not matched to a gene. CDR3 residues: CASSRTSGSFYEQFF. The CDR3 region has the DNA TGTGCCAGCAGCCGGACTAGCGGGAGTTTTTATGAGCAGTTCTTC.

The rearrangement uses TRBV19 and TRBJ1-3; no clear D. CDR1 and CDR2 (germline): LNHDA, SQIVND (reference sequence). Trimming stripped 5 bases from V and 0 bases from J, with 8 bases between. The CDR3 length is 14 residues. The CDR3: CASSPLFSGNTIYF. Written as DNA, the CDR3 is TGTGCCAGTAGTCCGCTGTTCTCTGGAAACACCATATATTTT. Together with reference TRBV19 and TRBJ1-3, the CDR3 gives the full variable domain: DGGITQSPKYLFRKEGQNVTLSCEQNLNHDAMYWYRQDPGQGLRLIYYSQIVNDFQKGDIAEGYSVSREKKESFPLTVTSAQKNPTAFYLCASSPLFSGNTIYFGEGSWLTVV.

The CDR3 reads CASGPRGYEQYF. DNA of the CDR3: TGTGCCAGCGGTCCGCGGGGCTACGAGCAGTACTTC. The chain links TRBV2 to TRBJ2-7, with D possibly matching TRBD2 (6 bases). Germline CDR1 reads SNHLY; CDR2 reads FYNNEI. V dropped 8 bases and J dropped 3 bases, with 11 bases sitting between them. CDR3 length: 12 residues. The whole variable domain, remainder taken from reference TRBV2 and TRBJ2-7, is EPEVTQTPSHQVTQMGQEVILRCVPISNHLYFYWYRQILGQKVEFLVSFYNNEISEKSEIFDDQFSVERPDGSNFTLKIRSTKLEDSAMYFCASGPRGYEQYFGPGTRLTVT.

This clone showed up just once. At one of its ends the junction is not consistent with the germline gene, which may arise from a read error. This sequence joins TRBV2 and TRBJ2-7, with TRBD1 identical over 10 bases. Germline CDR1 reads SNHLY; CDR2 reads FYNNEI. CDR3 length equals 15 residues. DNA of the CDR3: TGTGCCAGCAGTAGGCGAATGACCGGGACAGGGGCCCGAGGCTTC. Translated, it gives CASSRRMTGTGARGF. Full variable domain (missing parts from reference TRBV2 and TRBJ2-7): EPEVTQTPSHQVTQMGQEVILRCVPISNHLYFYWYRQILGQKVEFLVSFYNNEISEKSEIFDDQFSVERPDGSNFTLKIRSTKLEDSAMYFCASSRRMTGTGARGFGPGTRLTVT.

V usage is TRBV11-1 and J usage is TRBJ2-5; D may correspond to TRBD1 or TRBD2 (6 bases each). Germline V gives CDR1 SGHAT, CDR2 FQDESV (reference sequence). This CDR3 spans 17 amino acids. Trimming stripped 1 base from V and 2 bases from J, with 17 bases between. CDR3 loop: CASSLEGGTRVQETQYF. DNA for the CDR3: TGTGCCAGCAGCTTAGAGGGGGGAACCCGGGTACAAGAGACCCAGTACTTC. The full variable domain, completed using reference TRBV11-1 and TRBJ2-5, is EAEVAQSPRYKITEKSQAVAFWCDPISGHATLYWYRQILGQGPELLVQFQDESVVDDSQLPKDRFSAERLKGVDSTLKIQPAELGDSAMYLCASSLEGGTRVQETQYFGPGTRLLVL.